A single T cell receptor (beta chain) is shown here with its context. Its cognate antigen is unknown. This sample was taken from a study of T cell responses to AZD1222 COVID-19 vaccine. Notes on the study in general: There were vaccine-associated CD4 TCRs across spike, dominant at 160-218 and 743-854. No day 14 peak samples; only post-peak repertoires were characterized. Once two AZD1222 doses were given, Spike-specific TCR breadth and depth went up. Donors in the cohort were predominantly white British and more often female, and clonal diversity was possibly underestimated.

The CDR3 covers 14 residues. Trimming shortened V by 3 bases and J by 1 base, and 12 bases separated the two germline ends. The V gene's germline CDR1 is GTSNPN and CDR2 SVGIG (reference sequence). Using immunoSEQ multiplex PCR, the repertoire was profiled, and TCRdb retains in-frame clones only, with some absent. This table holds 100,000 to 150,000 clones, roughly 86% found once. The chain carries TRBV30 and TRBJ1-1; tentatively, D is TRBD1 (5 bases). This clonotype originated in an adult in good health. The sequencing used peripheral blood, collected on day 0 of AZD1222 vaccination. The CDR3 sequence is CAWSFRDRNTEAFF. The CDR3 nucleotides read TGTGCCTGGAGCTTCAGGGATAGGAACACTGAAGCTTTCTTT.